This paragraph reports one T cell receptor (beta chain). Its antigen is undetermined. Clones were sequenced by immunoSEQ multiplex PCR, and TCRdb holds only the in-frame ones, with some missing. This table holds under 2,000,000 clones, approximately 95% found once. CD45RO-negative CD8 cells positively selected for CCR7 made up the naive population, which excluded terminally differentiated effector memory CD45RA+ cells. CDR1 LGHNA and CDR2 YSLEER come from the germline V gene. The CDR3 has 16 amino acids. J was trimmed by 0 bases and V by 4 bases; bases with no gene match: 5. The entry originates in a study of shared clonotypes between healthy human individuals. The study's findings and limits: Estimated richness was generally greater in naive than memory subsets.

What was sequenced was naive CD8+ T cells sorted from blood. This sequence was found in a man younger than 35 in good health. The J gene is TRBJ2-3, the V gene TRBV4-3, with TRBD2 matching over 9 bases. CDR3 sequence: CASSPSGTPSTDTQYF. CDR3 coding DNA: TGCGCCAGCAGCCCTAGCGGGACCCCTAGCACAGATACGCAGTATTTT.